A selection of T cell receptor beta chains follows, all from one sample in a study of T-cell memory formation after mild COVID-19. MiXCR, applied by TCRdb to the 5' RACE reads, yields one record per CDR3 protein. The repertoire holds a few hundred thousand distinct CDR3 sequences, 16% seen once, with around 20% in the top ten. Input material: PBMCs or a T cell subset sorted from them (not recorded which). These receptors originate from a man between 18 and 29 years old who had mild COVID-19 (a few samples of this study predate the infection). Cell type and time point are not known. Each CDR3 is given with its conserved first and last residue. D genes are given only for firm matches. A row's size may be missing; if present it is once, few, many or a size class.

j_gene,d_gene,v_gene,abundance,CDR3aa,CDR3nt
TRBJ2-3,-,TRBV25-1,few,CASSERGSLYTDTQYF,TGTGCCAGCAGTGAACGGGGCTCTCTGTACACAGATACGCAGTATTTT
TRBJ2-5,TRBD2,TRBV3-1,few,CASSQDSSGGAKETQYF,TGTGCCAGCAGCCAAGATAGCAGCGGGGGGGCCAAGGAGACCCAGTACTTC
TRBJ2-7,-,TRBV4-1,-,CASSQDDISSYEQYF,TGCGCCAGCAGCCAAGATGACATAAGCTCCTACGAGCAGTACTTC
TRBJ2-1,-,TRBV7-9,many,CASSLLLDEQFF,TGTGCCAGCAGCTTATTACTAGATGAGCAGTTCTTC
TRBJ2-3,-,TRBV25-1,-,CASSERAGTDTQYF,TGTGCCAGCAGTGAACGAGCGGGCACAGATACGCAGTATTTT
TRBJ1-3,-,TRBV12-3/TRBV12-4,-,CASSRTKASTIYF,TGTGCCAGCAGCAGGACAAAGGCAAGCACCATATATTTT
TRBJ1-3,-,TRBV12-3/TRBV12-4,few,CASRQTFQGNTIYF,TGTGCCAGCAGGCAAACGTTTCAGGGGAACACCATATATTTT
TRBJ2-5,-,TRBV7-9,few,CASSPGRRVQETQYF,TGTGCCAGCAGCCCGGGGAGGCGGGTACAAGAGACCCAGTACTTC
TRBJ1-1,-,TRBV5-5,many,CASSKEQGVNTEAFF,TGTGCCAGCAGCAAGGAACAGGGCGTGAACACTGAAGCTTTCTTT
TRBJ2-3,-,TRBV2,few,CASKKPGIVFPDTQYF,TGTGCCAGCAAGAAACCCGGGATAGTGTTTCCAGATACGCAGTATTTT
TRBJ2-7,-,TRBV6-2/TRBV6-3,-,CASGQPYEQYF,TGTGCCAGCGGACAGCCCTACGAGCAGTACTTC
TRBJ2-7,TRBD1,TRBV7-8,-,CASSLVPPGQGSYEQYF,TGTGCCAGCAGCTTAGTACCGCCGGGACAGGGCTCCTACGAGCAGTACTTC
TRBJ1-1,-,TRBV7-8,few,CASSLRGADTEAFF,TGTGCCAGCAGCTTACGGGGCGCGGACACTGAAGCTTTCTTT
TRBJ1-2,-,TRBV27,once,CASSSWGGYTF,TGTGCCAGCAGTTCCTGGGGTGGCTACACCTTC
TRBJ2-1,TRBD2,TRBV2,-,CASTGLAGDEQFF,TGTGCCAGCACTGGACTAGCGGGGGATGAGCAGTTCTTC
TRBJ2-4,-,TRBV5-1,many,CASRTLYGGQKENIQYF,TGCGCCAGCAGAACTCTTTATGGTGGACAGAAGGAAAACATTCAGTACTTC
TRBJ2-2,-,TRBV5-1,few,CASSFGYTGELFF,TGCGCCAGCAGCTTTGGGTACACCGGGGAGCTGTTTTTT
TRBJ1-3,-,TRBV18,-,CASSLTDPSGNTIYF,TGTGCCAGCTCACTCACGGATCCCTCTGGAAACACCATATATTTT
TRBJ1-5,-,TRBV5-5,-,CASSLGGTPNQPQHF,TGTGCCAGCAGCTTGGGAGGGACGCCCAATCAGCCCCAGCATTTT
TRBJ1-1,-,TRBV7-3,few,CASSLEPGATEAFF,TGTGCCAGCAGCTTAGAACCTGGGGCCACTGAAGCTTTCTTT
TRBJ1-1,TRBD1,TRBV7-8,-,CASTDRGMNTEAFF,TGTGCCAGCACTGACAGGGGTATGAACACTGAAGCTTTCTTT
TRBJ2-2,TRBD1,TRBV29-1,few,CSAGTANTGELFF,TGCAGCGCCGGGACAGCGAACACCGGGGAGCTGTTTTTT
TRBJ2-3,TRBD2,TRBV7-3,-,CATARGGRADTQYF,TGTGCCACCGCTCGGGGGGGACGGGCAGATACGCAGTATTTT
TRBJ2-7,TRBD1,TRBV6-5,-,CASTSPGQGKHEQYF,TGTGCCAGCACCTCCCCGGGACAGGGGAAGCACGAGCAGTACTTC
TRBJ2-3,-,TRBV20-1,few,CSARDGERVGLVTSTQYF,TGCAGTGCTAGAGATGGGGAAAGGGTGGGGCTAGTCACCTCTACGCAGTATTTT
TRBJ1-2,-,TRBV5-1,-,CASAPGAPSYGYTF,TGCGCCAGCGCCCCCGGCGCTCCGAGCTATGGCTACACCTTC
TRBJ1-1,-,TRBV30,few,CAWRQGLSTEAFF,TGTGCCTGGAGGCAGGGTTTGAGCACTGAAGCTTTCTTT
TRBJ2-1,-,TRBV6-2/TRBV6-3,-,CASRENRVNEQFF,TGTGCCAGCAGAGAAAACAGGGTCAATGAGCAGTTCTTC